The next 5 T cell receptor beta chains were all read from a single sample in a study of CD8 T cells in Susac syndrome. An input of about 0.5 to 1 ug of RNA was subjected to reverse transcription using random hexamers. In TCRdb, the immunoSEQ multiplex PCR reads were re-called with MiXCR into one record per CDR3 protein. This sample carries about 120,000 distinct CDR3 sequences, nearly 96% of them seen once, and the ten largest clones take approximately 0.15%. The sample consisted of CD4+ T cells from PBMCs. All receptors derive from a human donor with Susac syndrome.

V gene TRBV7-9 combines with J gene TRBJ2-3; D ambiguous. Germline V gene sequence: CDR1 SEHNR, CDR2 FQNEAQ (reference sequence). V was trimmed by 4 bases and J by 2 bases, leaving 13 bases between them. This CDR3 region has 15 residues. The CDR3 nucleotides are TGTGCCAGCAGCTCACCAGACAAGATCACAGATACGCAGTATTTT. Amino acids: CASSSPDKITDTQYF.

V and J are TRBV18 and TRBJ1-1; a weak D match, TRBD1 (5 bases). Germline V gives CDR1 KGHSH, CDR2 LQKENI. Deletions cut 2 bases from V and 4 bases from J, with 17 bases between. The CDR3 has 16 amino acids. The CDR3 is CASSPFVEAGTTEAFF. CDR3 DNA sequence: TGTGCCAGCTCACCATTCGTGGAGGCTGGGACCACTGAAGCTTTCTTT.

The rearrangement links TRBV10-3 to TRBJ2-3; D is perhaps TRBD1 or TRBD2 (5 bases each). CDR3 length equals 14 residues. The germline gives CDR1 ENHRY, CDR2 SYGVKD. Trimming shortened V by 7 bases and J by 0 bases, and 11 bases separated the two germline ends. The CDR3 spells CAITPGRSTDTQYF. Written as DNA, the CDR3 is TGTGCCATCACTCCGGGACGGAGCACAGATACGCAGTATTTT.

The chain is built from TRBV12-3 or TRBV12-4 and TRBJ2-7; 14 bases line up with TRBD2. The ends lost 5 bases at V and 4 bases at J; junction bases unmatched: 10. There are 17 residues in the CDR3. The CDR3 is CASSLIGTSGRNYEQYF. The CDR3 DNA follows: TGTGCCAGCAGTCTTATTGGGACTAGCGGGAGAAATTACGAGCAGTACTTC.

This clonotype came up once. The V gene is TRBV19, the J gene TRBJ2-7; D is ambiguous. CDR3 length: 15 amino acids. Trimming removed 4 bases at V and 3 bases at J, with 16 bases between. CDR1 is LNHDA and CDR2 is SQIVND in the germline V gene (reference sequence). The CDR3 here is CASSSTGPWGYEQYF. In DNA form, the CDR3 reads TGTGCCAGTAGTAGCACCGGACCTTGGGGCTACGAGCAGTACTTC.